This T cell receptor (beta chain) was captured by sequencing in a study of T cells expressing NK-cell markers. TCRdb reprocessed the 5' RACE reads, with one entry per CDR3 protein and no DNA. The sample totals 200,000 to 300,000 distinct CDR3 sequences. As for this clonotype: As yet, its antigen is unknown.

The CDR3 totals 15 residues. Germline CDR1 reads MGHDK; CDR2 reads SYGVNS. Findings and limits, study-wide: HCMV specificity of the expanded NKG2C+ T cell clones was not established. About 1.0-7.0% of CD8+ T cells in six or seven donors belonged to dominant NKG2C+ clonotypes.

The V and J genes are TRBV25-1 and TRBJ1-6; TCRdb designates TRBD1, a call that cannot be tested without DNA. The sequenced sample consisted of blood T cells: a sorted CD56 or NKG2C T cell subset, CD4+ or CD8+ T cells, or bulk PBMC T cells (not recorded which). The TCR sequence derives from a woman aged 18 to 75 in good health. The CDR3 sequence is CASRPARDVNSPLHF. Full variable domain (outside the CDR3, taken from reference TRBV25-1 and TRBJ1-6): EADIYQTPRYLVIGTGKKITLECSQTMGHDKMYWYQQDPGMELHLIHYSYGVNSTEKGDLSSESTVSRIRTEHFPLTLESARPSHTSQYLCASRPARDVNSPLHFGNGTRLTVT.